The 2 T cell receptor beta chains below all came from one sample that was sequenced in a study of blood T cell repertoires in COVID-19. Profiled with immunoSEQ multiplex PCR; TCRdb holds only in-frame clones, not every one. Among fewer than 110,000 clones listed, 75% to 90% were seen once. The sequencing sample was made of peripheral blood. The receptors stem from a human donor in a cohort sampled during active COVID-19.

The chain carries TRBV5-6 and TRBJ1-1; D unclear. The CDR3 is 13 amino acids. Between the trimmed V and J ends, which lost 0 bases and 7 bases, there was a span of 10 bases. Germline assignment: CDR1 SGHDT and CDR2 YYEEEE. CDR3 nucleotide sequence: TGTGCCAGCAGCTTGGATCACACCATTGAAGCTTTCTTT. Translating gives CASSLDHTIEAFF.

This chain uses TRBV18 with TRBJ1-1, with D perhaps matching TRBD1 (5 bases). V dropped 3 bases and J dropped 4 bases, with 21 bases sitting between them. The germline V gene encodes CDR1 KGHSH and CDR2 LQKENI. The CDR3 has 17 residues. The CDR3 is CASSPIPSPGLGTEAFF. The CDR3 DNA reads TGTGCCAGCTCACCTATCCCCTCCCCAGGGTTGGGCACTGAAGCTTTCTTT.